This passage covers 20 T cell receptor beta chains from one sample sequenced in a study of cytomegalovirus exposure and HLA in healthy donors. Researchers ran the PCR with 60 Vbeta and 13 Jbeta primers. Clones were sequenced by immunoSEQ multiplex PCR, and TCRdb holds only the in-frame ones, with some missing. The sample holds some 90,000 clones; 70% to 85% are singletons and the top ten take 3.8%. What was sequenced was PBMCs. These receptors were collected from a man aged 50-60 years in good health and CMV-seronegative.

The gene calls are TRBV28 and TRBJ2-1; TRBD2 matches 10 bases. CDR1 is MDHEN, CDR2 SYDVKM, per germline. V shed 3 bases and J 10 bases; nucleotides not matched to a gene: 6. The CDR3 has 14 residues. As DNA, the CDR3 is TGTGCCAGCAGTTTGCAACTAGCGGGATTGGAGCAGTTCTTC. It specifies CASSLQLAGLEQFF.

V gene TRBV5-1 combines with J gene TRBJ2-5; TRBD2 agrees at 12 bases. The CDR3 covers 17 residues. V trimming: 3 bases; J trimming: 5 bases; junction bases outside the gene matches: 11. The germline V gene encodes CDR1 SGHRS and CDR2 YFSETQ. The CDR3 DNA follows: TGCGCCAGCAGCTCGCCCTCTGGACTAGCGGGATGGGAGACCCAGTACTTC. It is translated as CASSSPSGLAGWETQYF.

The chain recombines TRBV27 with TRBJ2-3; 13 bases agree with TRBD2. The CDR3 has 17 amino acids. J lost 5 bases, V lost 5 bases, and 10 bases had no gene match. Germline CDR1 MNHEY, CDR2 SMNVEV (reference sequence). In DNA form, the CDR3 reads TGTGCCAGCAGTCTAGGACTAGCGGGAGAAGGAGGAGATACGCAGTATTTT. Translating it yields CASSLGLAGEGGDTQYF.

The V and J genes are TRBV5-1 and TRBJ2-5; possibly TRBD1 for D (6 bases). The J call may not be correct, given that the DNA end is closer to TRBJ2-7. This CDR3 has 17 residues. CDR1 and CDR2 (germline): SGHRS, YFSETQ. The CDR3 DNA reads TGCGCCAGCAGCTTCGGGCTAAACGACAGGCCGTCCTACGAGCAGTACTTC. This translates into CASSFGLNDRPSYEQYF.

The chain recombines TRBV7-3 with TRBJ1-3, with 8 bases matching TRBD1. Germline-derived CDR1 and CDR2 are SGHTA and FQGTGA. The length of the CDR3 is 19 residues. The ends lost 5 bases at V and 4 bases at J; junction bases unmatched: 19. CDR3 sequence (DNA): TGTGCCAGCAGCACCTCACCCTCGTACTCGACAGGGGTGGGAAACACCATATATTTT. Its protein is CASSTSPSYSTGVGNTIYF.

V is TRBV27 and J is TRBJ1-1, with D perhaps TRBD1 (5 bases). CDR3 length: 17 residues. V was trimmed by 1 base and J by 0 bases, leaving 15 bases between them. Germline V gives CDR1 MNHEY, CDR2 SMNVEV (reference sequence). The CDR3 spells CASSLWGGGVLNTEAFF. CDR3 sequence (DNA): TGTGCCAGCAGTTTATGGGGTGGAGGGGTCCTGAACACTGAAGCTTTCTTT.

This clone was seen only once. V is TRBV7-3 and J is TRBJ2-3; D uncertain. This CDR3 has 14 amino acids. Deletions cut 1 base from V and 2 bases from J, with 7 bases between. Germline V gene data show CDR1 as SGHTA and CDR2 as FQGTGA. The CDR3 DNA reads as TGTGCCAGCAGCTTAAACCACTACACAGATACGCAGTATTTT. Translation gives CASSLNHYTDTQYF. Variable domain in full (rest from reference TRBV7-3 and TRBJ2-3): GAGVSQTPSNKVTEKGKYVELRCDPISGHTALYWYRQSLGQGPEFLIYFQGTGAADDSGLPNDRFFAVRPEGSVSTLKIQRTERGDSAVYLCASSLNHYTDTQYFGPGTRLTVL.

This clone came up a few times. J is TRBJ2-7 and V is TRBV5-8; a possible D gene is TRBD2 (5 bases). Germline V lookup: CDR1 SGHTS, CDR2 YDEGEE. V was cut by 2 bases and J by 2 bases, with 20 bases left in between. This CDR3 region has 17 residues. The CDR3 DNA reads TGTGCCAGCAGCTTTAGGGTTGGCGGGCGAATGCCCTACGAGCAGTACTTC. Translated: CASSFRVGGRMPYEQYF. The whole variable domain, remainder taken from reference TRBV5-8 and TRBJ2-7, is EAGVTQSPTHLIKTRGQQATLRCSPISGHTSVYWYQQALGLGLQFLLWYDEGEERNRGNFPPRFSGRQFPNYSSELNVNALELEDSALYLCASSFRVGGRMPYEQYFGPGTRLTVT.

The CDR3 sequence: CASSPALRSSYNEQFF. In nucleotides, the CDR3 is TGCGCCAGCAGCCCCGCCTTGAGGAGCTCCTACAATGAGCAGTTCTTC. The chain recombines TRBV5-1 with TRBJ2-1; D not resolved. V lost 4 bases, J lost 0 bases, and 14 bases lay in between. The germline CDR1 and CDR2 sequences are SGHRS and YFSETQ. This CDR3 is built from 16 residues.

CDR3 sequence (DNA): TGTGCCAGTAGTATAGGATGGCGGGGCGCGAAGTCAGACAATGAGCAGTTCTTC. Encoded protein: CASSIGWRGAKSDNEQFF. The rearrangement uses TRBV19 and TRBJ2-1; D is possibly TRBD2 (6 bases). The germline CDR1 and CDR2 sequences are LNHDA and SQIVND (reference sequence). Trimming removed 1 base from V and 5 bases from J, with 21 bases in between. The CDR3 is 18 residues long.

The CDR3 DNA sequence: TGTGCCAGCAGCTTAGGAGGGGGCTACGAGCAGTACTTC. As protein: CASSLGGGYEQYF. The chain is built from TRBV11-3 and TRBJ2-7, with D maybe TRBD1 (6 bases). Trimming cost V 1 base and J 3 bases, with 7 bases left between them. Germline lookup yields CDR1 SGHNT and CDR2 YENEEA. The CDR3 covers 13 residues.

This chain uses TRBV29-1 with TRBJ1-4; 7 bases are shared with TRBD1. The ends lost 4 bases at V and 7 bases at J; junction bases unmatched: 6. The length of the CDR3 is 13 residues. Germline-derived CDR1 and CDR2 are SQVTM and ANQGSEA. In nucleotides, the CDR3 is TGCAGCGTTGTCCGGGACAGCGGTGAAAAACTGTTTTTT. Translating it yields CSVVRDSGEKLFF.

This sequence joins TRBV7-9 and TRBJ2-2; D is unresolved. Germline CDR1 is SEHNR and CDR2 is FQNEAQ (reference sequence). CDR3 length: 11 residues. V shed 7 bases and J shed 5 bases, with 5 bases lying between them. CDR3 DNA: TGTGCCAGCACCACTACCGGGGAGCTGTTTTTT. Protein: CASTTTGELFF.

The chain couples TRBV2 to TRBJ1-2; 10 bases align to TRBD1. Germline V gives CDR1 SNHLY, CDR2 FYNNEI. The V segment lost 3 bases and the J segment 4 bases; nucleotides outside the gene matches: 2. The CDR3 extends over 14 amino acids. The CDR3 DNA reads as TGTGCCAGCAGTGAGGGACAGGGGACCTATGGCTACACCTTC. This translates into CASSEGQGTYGYTF.

The genes are TRBV6-5 and TRBJ1-2; the match to TRBD1 covers 8 bases. V trimming: 10 bases; J trimming: 4 bases; junction bases outside the gene matches: 8. The CDR3 is made up of 13 amino acids. Looked up from germline, CDR1 is MNHEY and CDR2 is SVGAGI. The CDR3: CATLDREGYGYTF. CDR3 nucleotide sequence: TGTGCCACTTTGGACAGGGAGGGCTATGGCTACACCTTC.

V usage is TRBV9 and J usage is TRBJ2-2; D gene unclear. This CDR3 is built from 16 residues. The V end was cut by 2 bases, the J end by 0 bases, with 11 bases between. The germline V gene encodes CDR1 SGDLS and CDR2 YYNGEE. Here the CDR3 reads CASSVSGSPNTGELFF. In DNA, the CDR3 is TGTGCCAGCAGCGTCTCCGGTTCGCCGAACACCGGGGAGCTGTTTTTT.

This chain links TRBV5-4 with TRBJ2-7, with D possibly TRBD1 on 6 matching bases. The CDR3 consists of 13 residues. V lost 1 base to trimming and J lost 5 bases, with 10 bases between them. The V gene's germline CDR1 is SGHNT and CDR2 YYREEE (reference sequence). In DNA form, the CDR3 reads TGTGCCAGCAGCTTGCCAGGGGTGCACGAGCAGTACTTC. Its translation: CASSLPGVHEQYF.

This clone has a handful of counts. The chain recombines TRBV2 with TRBJ1-5; D remains ambiguous. The CDR3 consists of 14 residues. Deletions cut 3 bases from V and 0 bases from J, with 6 bases between. The V gene's germline CDR1 is SNHLY and CDR2 FYNNEI. The CDR3 sequence: CASSDSYSNQPQHF. CDR3 nucleotides: TGTGCCAGCAGTGACAGTTATAGCAATCAGCCCCAGCATTTT.

This chain links TRBV9 with TRBJ2-1; 15 bases line up with TRBD2. The CDR3 consists of 17 residues. Trimming cost V 0 bases and J 7 bases; bases outside gene matches: 5. Germline values: CDR1 SGDLS, CDR2 YYNGEE. DNA for the CDR3: TGTGCCAGCAGCGTAGGGACTAGCGGGAGGGGAAATAATGAGCAGTTCTTC. Protein product: CASSVGTSGRGNNEQFF.

This chain joins TRBV10-3 and TRBJ2-2, with 8 nucleotides matching TRBD2. The germline V gene encodes CDR1 ENHRY and CDR2 SYGVKD. The CDR3 runs 14 residues. After removal of 3 bases from V and 6 bases from J, the junction contained 3 bases not matched to a gene. The CDR3 region is CAISEGAGAGELFF. The CDR3 DNA follows: TGTGCCATCAGTGAAGGAGCGGGGGCCGGGGAGCTGTTTTTT.